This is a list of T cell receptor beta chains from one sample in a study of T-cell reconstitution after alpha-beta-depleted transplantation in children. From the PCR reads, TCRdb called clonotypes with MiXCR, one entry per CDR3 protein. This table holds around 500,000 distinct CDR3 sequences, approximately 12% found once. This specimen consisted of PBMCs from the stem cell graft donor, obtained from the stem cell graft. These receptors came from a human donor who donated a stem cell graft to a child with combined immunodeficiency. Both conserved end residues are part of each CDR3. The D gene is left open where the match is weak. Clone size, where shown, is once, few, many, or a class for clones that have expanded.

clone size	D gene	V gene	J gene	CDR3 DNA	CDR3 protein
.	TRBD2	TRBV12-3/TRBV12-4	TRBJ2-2	TGTGCCAGCAGCCTTATAGGAATGACTAGCGGGAAAAACGAGCTGTTTTTT	CASSLIGMTSGKNELFF
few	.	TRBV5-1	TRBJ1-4	TGCGCCAGCTCGCTCGATCCTGCAACTAATGAAAAACTGTTTTTT	CASSLDPATNEKLFF
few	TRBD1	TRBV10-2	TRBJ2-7	TGCGCCATCTCGCCGGGACAGGGGGCCTACGAGCAGTACTTC	CAISPGQGAYEQYF
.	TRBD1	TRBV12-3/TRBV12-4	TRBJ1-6	TGTGCCAGCAGGGGACACGACAGGGGGCCTAATTCACCCCTCCACTTT	CASRGHDRGPNSPLHF
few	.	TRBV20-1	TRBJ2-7	TGCAGTGCTAGACGACGACAGGATCTCTACGAGCAGTACTTC	CSARRRQDLYEQYF
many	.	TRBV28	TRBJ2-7	TGTGCCAGCAGTTCGACCCCCGAGCAGTACTTC	CASSSTPEQYF
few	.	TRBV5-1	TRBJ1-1	TGCGCCAGCAGCCAGTCGTCGGGCGAAGCTTTCTTT	CASSQSSGEAFF
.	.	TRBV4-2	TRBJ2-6	TGTGCCAGCGCCTATGGGGCCAACGTCCTGACTTTC	CASAYGANVLTF
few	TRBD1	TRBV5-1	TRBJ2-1	TGCGCCAGCAGCTTCGGACAGGGGGCAGGCAATGAGCAGTTCTTC	CASSFGQGAGNEQFF
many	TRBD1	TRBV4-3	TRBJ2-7	TGCGCCAGCAGCCCTGGGGACAGGGGTTCCTACGAGCAGTACTTC	CASSPGDRGSYEQYF
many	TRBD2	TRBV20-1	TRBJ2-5	TGCAGTGCTAGAGATCGGGGGGGAGAGACCCAGTACTTC	CSARDRGGETQYF
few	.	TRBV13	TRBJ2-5	TGTGCCAGCAGTGCGGGCCCCCGCCAAGAGACCCAGTACTTC	CASSAGPRQETQYF
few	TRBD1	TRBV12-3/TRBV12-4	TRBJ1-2	TGTGCCAGCAGCCGGGACAGGGGTACCTATGGCTACACCTTC	CASSRDRGTYGYTF
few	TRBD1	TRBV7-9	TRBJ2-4	TGTGCCAGCAGCTCCTTGGACAGGGAACAGGACATTCAGTACTTC	CASSSLDREQDIQYF
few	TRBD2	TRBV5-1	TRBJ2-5	TGCGCCAGCGGCCCCACTGTGACTAGCCGGGAGACCCAGTACTTC	CASGPTVTSRETQYF
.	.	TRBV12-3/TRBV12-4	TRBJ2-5	TGTGCCAGCAGTCCACAGGCGCGAGAGACCCAGTACTTC	CASSPQARETQYF
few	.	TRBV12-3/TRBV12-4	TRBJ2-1	TGTGCCAGCAGTCACAGGGGACTGGACAATGAGCAGTTCTTC	CASSHRGLDNEQFF
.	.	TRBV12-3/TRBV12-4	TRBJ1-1	TGTGCCACCCGGGGAGGGACCACTGAAGCTTTCTTT	CATRGGTTEAFF
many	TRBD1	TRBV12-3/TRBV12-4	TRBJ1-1	TGTGCCAGCAGCCGGACAGGGGGACCTGAAGCTTTCTTT	CASSRTGGPEAFF
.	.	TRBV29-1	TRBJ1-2	TGCAGCGTTGGCGGGGGAGACTATGGCTACACCTTC	CSVGGGDYGYTF
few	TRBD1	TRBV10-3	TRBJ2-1	TGTGCCATCAGTGTGGGAGGGGGACAGGGGAATGAGCAGTTCTTC	CAISVGGGQGNEQFF
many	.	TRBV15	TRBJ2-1	TGTGCCACCAGCGCTGGGACCAACAATGAGCAGTTCTTC	CATSAGTNNEQFF
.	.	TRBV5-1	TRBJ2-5	TGCGCCAGCAGCTTGGGAGTCGGAGGTAGCCAAGAGACCCAGTACTTC	CASSLGVGGSQETQYF
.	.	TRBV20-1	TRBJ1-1	TGCAGTGCTAGATTTCGCGGCACTGAAGCTTTCTTT	CSARFRGTEAFF
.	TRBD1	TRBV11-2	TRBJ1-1	TGTGCCAGCAGCTCCGGGACAGTGGGGTTCGGTGAAGCTTTCTTT	CASSSGTVGFGEAFF
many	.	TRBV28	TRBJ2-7	TGTGCCAGCAGGCTGCCAGGGGCCCACGAGCAGTACTTC	CASRLPGAHEQYF
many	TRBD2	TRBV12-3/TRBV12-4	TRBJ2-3	TGTGCCAGCAGTCTTCGGGAGGAGGAAGATACGCAGTATTTT	CASSLREEEDTQYF
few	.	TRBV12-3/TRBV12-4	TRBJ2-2	TGTGCCAGCATGCCTCCTAACGGGGAGCTGTTTTTT	CASMPPNGELFF
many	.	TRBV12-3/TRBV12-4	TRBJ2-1	TGTGCCAGCACTTTAACGGAAAGGGGGTACAATGAGCAGTTCTTC	CASTLTERGYNEQFF
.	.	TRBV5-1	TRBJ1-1	TGCGCCAGCAGATACGGATTTGGGTCAGACACTGAAGCTTTCTTT	CASRYGFGSDTEAFF
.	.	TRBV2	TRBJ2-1	TGTGCCAGCAAACGGGACAACTACAATGAGCAGTTCTTC	CASKRDNYNEQFF